This T cell receptor (beta chain) was sequenced during a study of regulatory T cells in long-lasting Graves disease. At the level of the study: Under 3 months of antithyroid drugs had been taken by newly diagnosed Graves' patients.

Arm-PCR of CDR3 regions and iRepertoire HTBI primers were used to build TCR beta libraries. One entry per CDR3 protein, called by TCRdb with MiXCR from the multiplex PCR reads. This table holds 400,000 to 500,000 distinct CDR3 sequences, 15% to 20% found once. Time point specified: newly diagnosed GD, antithyroid drugs for less than 3 months. PBMCs were the source of the RNA used for TCR sequencing. Tubes containing EDTA received around 9.9 milliliters of drawn peripheral blood. CDR3 length equals 14 residues. V shed 6 bases and J shed 2 bases, with 11 bases lying between them. Germline assignment: CDR1 KGHSH and CDR2 LQKENI. At least ten counts were recorded for this clonotype. Its specificity is unknown. Study-wide results and limits: Persistent disease samples used TRBV28, TRBJ1-2 and TRBJ2-5 preferentially.

The same data also went into a second study, on T cells in Graves' hyperthyroidism and ophthalmopathy.

Sequenced material: peripheral blood mononuclear cells (PBMCs), taken at new diagnosis, from a patient treated with antithyroid drugs. V and J are TRBV18 and TRBJ1-5, with D unclear. This receptor was obtained from a young woman with Graves disease. As DNA, the CDR3 is TGTGCCAGCTCGAGGGCTGGAGGCAATCAGCCCCAGCATTTT. Amino acids: CASSRAGGNQPQHF.